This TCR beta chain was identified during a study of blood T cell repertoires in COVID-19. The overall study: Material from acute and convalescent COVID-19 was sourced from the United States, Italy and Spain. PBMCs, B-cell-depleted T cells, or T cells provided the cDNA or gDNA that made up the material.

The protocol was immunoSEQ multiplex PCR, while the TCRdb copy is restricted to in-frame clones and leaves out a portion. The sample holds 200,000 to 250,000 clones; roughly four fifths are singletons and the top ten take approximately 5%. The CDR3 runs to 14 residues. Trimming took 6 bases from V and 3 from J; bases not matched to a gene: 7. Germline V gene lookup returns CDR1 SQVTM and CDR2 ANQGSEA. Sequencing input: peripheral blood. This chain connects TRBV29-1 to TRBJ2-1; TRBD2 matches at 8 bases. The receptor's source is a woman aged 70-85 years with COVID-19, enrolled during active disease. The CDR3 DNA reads TGCAGCGTGGAAAAAAGCGGGAGCTACAATGAGCAGTTCTTC. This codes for CSVEKSGSYNEQFF.